This T cell receptor beta chain was observed in a study of blood T cell repertoires in COVID-19. As for the study in general: The United States, Italy and Spain provided the acute and convalescent COVID-19 samples. The analysed material was cDNA or gDNA that came from T cells, B-cell-depleted T cells, or PBMCs.

Original processing methods: Amplified reference gene primers provided the basis for estimating nucleated cell counts. TCRdb's copy holds only in-frame clones and misses some; the assay was immunoSEQ multiplex PCR. The V and J calls and clone size come from that table; D and trimming were worked out from the DNA. Of 110,000 or so clones listed, 85% were seen once; the top ten hold around an eighth. Sequencing input: peripheral blood. The receptor comes from a human donor in a cohort sampled during active COVID-19.

As DNA, the CDR3 is TGTGCCAGCAGGGAGGACCGCGGTAATGAAAAACTGTTTTTT. Protein product: CASREDRGNEKLFF. The chain uses TRBV25-1 and TRBJ1-4; no clear D. V shed 6 bases and J shed 4 bases, with 12 bases lying between them. Germline CDR1 is MGHDK and CDR2 is SYGVNS. This CDR3 contains 14 residues.